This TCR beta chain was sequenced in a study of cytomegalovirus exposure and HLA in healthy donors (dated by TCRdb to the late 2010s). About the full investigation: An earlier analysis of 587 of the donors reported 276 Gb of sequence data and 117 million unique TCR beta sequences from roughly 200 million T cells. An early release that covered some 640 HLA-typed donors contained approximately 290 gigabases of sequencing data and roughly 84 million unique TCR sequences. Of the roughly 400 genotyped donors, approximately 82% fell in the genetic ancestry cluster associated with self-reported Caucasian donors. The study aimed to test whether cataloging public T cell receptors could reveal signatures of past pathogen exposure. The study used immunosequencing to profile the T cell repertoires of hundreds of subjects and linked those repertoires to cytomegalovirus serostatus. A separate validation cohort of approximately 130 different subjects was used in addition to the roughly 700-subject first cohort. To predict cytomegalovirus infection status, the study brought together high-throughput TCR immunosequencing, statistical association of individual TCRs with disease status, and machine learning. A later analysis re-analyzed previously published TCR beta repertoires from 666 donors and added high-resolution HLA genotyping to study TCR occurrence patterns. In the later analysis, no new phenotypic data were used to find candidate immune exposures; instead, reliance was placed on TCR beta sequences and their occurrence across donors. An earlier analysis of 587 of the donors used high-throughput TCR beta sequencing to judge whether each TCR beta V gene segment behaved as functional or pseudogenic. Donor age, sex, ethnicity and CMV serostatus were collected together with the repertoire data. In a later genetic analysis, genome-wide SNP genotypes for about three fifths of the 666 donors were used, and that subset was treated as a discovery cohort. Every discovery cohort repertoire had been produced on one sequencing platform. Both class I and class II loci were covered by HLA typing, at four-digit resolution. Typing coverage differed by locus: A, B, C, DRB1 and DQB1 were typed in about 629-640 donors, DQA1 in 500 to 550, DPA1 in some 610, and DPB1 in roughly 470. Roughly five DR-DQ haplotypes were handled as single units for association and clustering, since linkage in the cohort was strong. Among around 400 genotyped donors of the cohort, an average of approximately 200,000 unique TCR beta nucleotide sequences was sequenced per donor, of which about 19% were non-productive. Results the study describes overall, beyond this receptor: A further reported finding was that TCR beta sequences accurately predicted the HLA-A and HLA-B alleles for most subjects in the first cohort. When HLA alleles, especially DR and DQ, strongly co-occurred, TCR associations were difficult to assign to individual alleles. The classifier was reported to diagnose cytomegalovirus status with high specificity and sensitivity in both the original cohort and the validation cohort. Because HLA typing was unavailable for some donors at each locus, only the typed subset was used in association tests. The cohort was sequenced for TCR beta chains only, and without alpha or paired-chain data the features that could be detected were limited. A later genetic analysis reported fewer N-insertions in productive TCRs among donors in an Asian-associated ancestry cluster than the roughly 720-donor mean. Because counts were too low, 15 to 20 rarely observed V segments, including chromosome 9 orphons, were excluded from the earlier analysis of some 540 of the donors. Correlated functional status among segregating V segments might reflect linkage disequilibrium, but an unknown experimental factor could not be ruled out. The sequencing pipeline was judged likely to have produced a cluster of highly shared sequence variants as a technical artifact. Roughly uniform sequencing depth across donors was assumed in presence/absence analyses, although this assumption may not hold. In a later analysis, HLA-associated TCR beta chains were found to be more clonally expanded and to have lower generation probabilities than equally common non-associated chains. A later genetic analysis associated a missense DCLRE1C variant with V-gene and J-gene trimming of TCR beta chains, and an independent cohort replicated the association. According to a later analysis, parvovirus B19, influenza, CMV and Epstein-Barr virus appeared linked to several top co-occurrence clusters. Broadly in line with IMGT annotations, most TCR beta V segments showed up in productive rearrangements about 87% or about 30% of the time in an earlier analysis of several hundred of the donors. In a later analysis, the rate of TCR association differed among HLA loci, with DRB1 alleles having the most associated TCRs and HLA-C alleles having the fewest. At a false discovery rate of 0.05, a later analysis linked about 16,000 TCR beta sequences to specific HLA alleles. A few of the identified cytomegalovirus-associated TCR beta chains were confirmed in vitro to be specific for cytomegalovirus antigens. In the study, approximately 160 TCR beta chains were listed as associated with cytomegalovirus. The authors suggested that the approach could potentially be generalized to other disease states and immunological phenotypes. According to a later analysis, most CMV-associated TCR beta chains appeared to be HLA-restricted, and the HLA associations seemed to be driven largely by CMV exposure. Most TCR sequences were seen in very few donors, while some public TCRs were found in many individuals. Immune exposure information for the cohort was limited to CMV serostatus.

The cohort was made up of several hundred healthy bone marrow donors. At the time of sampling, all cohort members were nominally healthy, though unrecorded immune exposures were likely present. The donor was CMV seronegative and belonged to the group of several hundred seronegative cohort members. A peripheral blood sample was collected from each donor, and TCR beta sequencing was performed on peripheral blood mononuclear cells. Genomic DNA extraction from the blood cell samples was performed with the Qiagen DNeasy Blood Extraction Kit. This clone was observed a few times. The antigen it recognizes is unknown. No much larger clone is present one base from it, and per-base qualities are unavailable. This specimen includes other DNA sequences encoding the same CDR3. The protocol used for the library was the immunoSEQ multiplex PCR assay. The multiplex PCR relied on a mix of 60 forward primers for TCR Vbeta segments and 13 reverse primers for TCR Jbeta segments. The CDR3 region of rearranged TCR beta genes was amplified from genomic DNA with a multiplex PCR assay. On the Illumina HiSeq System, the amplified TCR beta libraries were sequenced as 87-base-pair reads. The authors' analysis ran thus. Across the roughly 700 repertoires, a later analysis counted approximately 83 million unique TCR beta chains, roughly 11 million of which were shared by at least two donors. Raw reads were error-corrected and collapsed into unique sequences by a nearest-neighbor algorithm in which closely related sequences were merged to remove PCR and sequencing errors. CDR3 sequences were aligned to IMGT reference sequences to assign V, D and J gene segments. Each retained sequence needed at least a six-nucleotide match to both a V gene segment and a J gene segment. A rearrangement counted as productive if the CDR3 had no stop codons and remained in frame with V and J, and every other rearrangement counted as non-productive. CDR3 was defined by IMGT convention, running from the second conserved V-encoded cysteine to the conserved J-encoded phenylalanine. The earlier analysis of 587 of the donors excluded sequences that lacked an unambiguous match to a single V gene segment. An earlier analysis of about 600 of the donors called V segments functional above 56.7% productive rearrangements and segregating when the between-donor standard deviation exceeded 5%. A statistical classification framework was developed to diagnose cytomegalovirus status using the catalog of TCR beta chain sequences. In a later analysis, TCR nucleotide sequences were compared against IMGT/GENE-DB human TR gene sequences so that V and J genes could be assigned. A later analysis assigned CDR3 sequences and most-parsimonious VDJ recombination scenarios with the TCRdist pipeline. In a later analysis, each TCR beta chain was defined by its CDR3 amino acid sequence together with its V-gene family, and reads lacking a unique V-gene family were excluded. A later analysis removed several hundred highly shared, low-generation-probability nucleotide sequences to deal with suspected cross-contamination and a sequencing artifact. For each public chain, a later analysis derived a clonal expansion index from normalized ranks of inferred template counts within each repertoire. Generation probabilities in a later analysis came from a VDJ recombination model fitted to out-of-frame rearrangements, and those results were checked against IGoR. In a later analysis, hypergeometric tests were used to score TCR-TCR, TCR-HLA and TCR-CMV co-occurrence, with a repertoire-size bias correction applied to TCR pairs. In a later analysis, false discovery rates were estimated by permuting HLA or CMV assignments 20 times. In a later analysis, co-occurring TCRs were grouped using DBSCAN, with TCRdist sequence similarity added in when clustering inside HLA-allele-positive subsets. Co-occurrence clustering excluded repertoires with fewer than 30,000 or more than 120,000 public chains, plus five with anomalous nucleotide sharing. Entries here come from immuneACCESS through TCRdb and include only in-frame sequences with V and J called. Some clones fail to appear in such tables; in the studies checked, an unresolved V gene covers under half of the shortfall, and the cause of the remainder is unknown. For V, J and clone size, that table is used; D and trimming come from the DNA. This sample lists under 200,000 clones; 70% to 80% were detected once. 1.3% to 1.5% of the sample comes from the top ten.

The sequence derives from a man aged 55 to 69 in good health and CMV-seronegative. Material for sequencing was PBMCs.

The sequence in DNA is TGTGCCAGCAGTTACTCTGGACAAAGCTATGGCTACACCTTC. Protein translation: CASSYSGQSYGYTF. The receptor chain draws on TRBV6-5 and TRBJ1-2; TRBD1 might be the D gene, on 5 matching bases. Sequences MNHEY (CDR1) and SVGAGI (CDR2) are obtained from the germline V gene. Taken from cysteine to phenylalanine, the CDR3 has 14 residues. This entry keeps only the CDR3 DNA: 42 bases, framed from base 1. V is reduced by 0 bases and J by 4 bases, leaving a spacing of 9 bases between them.